This TCR beta chain came from a study of control samples from healthy donors and cancer patients. Libraries were prepared by immunoSEQ multiplex PCR; TCRdb keeps only in-frame clonotypes and omits some of them. The sample yields roughly 120,000 clones, just over 90% seen once. CDR1 SGHRS and CDR2 YFSETQ come from the germline V gene. The CDR3 length is 14 residues. J gave up 3 bases and V 5 bases, and 4 bases lay outside the gene matches. The rearrangement joins TRBV5-1 to TRBJ2-5; 10 nucleotides match TRBD2. The sequence was obtained from a woman under 30 in good health. The sample comprised blood. The CDR3 DNA reads TGCGCCAGCAGTCCGCTAGCGGGGGAAGAGACCCAGTACTTC. It is translated as CASSPLAGEETQYF.